These 13 T cell receptor beta chains were sequenced from one sample in a study of shared clonotypes between healthy human individuals. Some clones are missing from TCRdb's copy, which holds only in-frame ones; the method was immunoSEQ multiplex PCR. The data show more than 2,000,000 clones, 90% to 95% seen once. Sequenced material: naive CD4+ T cells sorted from blood. Noted subset: CD45RA+ positively selected. The source is a man aged 18-30 years in good health.

The chain's CDR3 is CASSLGGVNTEAFF. The CDR3 DNA reads as TGTGCCAGCAGTCTAGGGGGGGTGAACACTGAAGCTTTCTTT. The chain couples TRBV7-3 to TRBJ1-1, with TRBD1 as a possible D gene (6 bases). There are 14 residues in the CDR3. Germline CDR1 is SGHTA and CDR2 is FQGTGA. The germline V and J ends were trimmed by 6 bases and 0 bases, with 11 bases remaining between them.

This chain joins TRBV5-4 and TRBJ2-3; 8 bases map to TRBD2. CDR1 SGHNT and CDR2 YYREEE come from the germline V gene (reference sequence). The trim removed 7 bases at V and 2 bases at J, leaving 6 bases unmatched. The CDR3 is 14 amino acids. The CDR3 here is CASLPGLATDTQYF. The CDR3 nucleotides are TGTGCCAGCCTCCCAGGACTAGCCACAGATACGCAGTATTTT. The variable domain in full, completed from reference TRBV5-4 and TRBJ2-3, reads ETGVTQSPTHLIKTRGQQVTLRCSSQSGHNTVSWYQQALGQGPQFIFQYYREEENGRGNFPPRFSGLQFPNYSSELNVNALELDDSALYLCASLPGLATDTQYFGPGTRLTVL.

The rearrangement links TRBV4-3 to TRBJ1-6; D not resolved. V lost 0 bases and J 3 bases, leaving 9 bases between the germline ends. This CDR3 comprises 16 residues. Germline V gives CDR1 LGHNA, CDR2 YSLEER. For the CDR3, the DNA is TGCGCCAGCAGCCAAGAGGGCGGGATCTATAATTCACCCCTCCACTTT. Translating gives CASSQEGGIYNSPLHF.

This chain uses TRBV30 with TRBJ2-5; D not certain. Germline V CDR1 and CDR2: GTSNPN, SVGIG (reference sequence). V was trimmed by 0 bases and J by 3 bases, leaving 8 bases between them. The CDR3 length is 13 residues. The CDR3 DNA reads TGTGCCTGGAGTGTATGGCAGAAAGAGACCCAGTACTTC. Translating gives CAWSVWQKETQYF.

About this clone itself: Other DNA sequences of this sample code for an identical CDR3. This sequence joins TRBV2 and TRBJ2-5, with TRBD1 matching over 7 bases. CDR3 length: 13 residues. Germline V gene sequence: CDR1 SNHLY, CDR2 FYNNEI. The trim removed 4 bases at V and 5 bases at J, leaving 4 bases unmatched. CDR3 protein: CASSGQGGETQYF. The CDR3 nucleotides read TGTGCCAGCAGTGGACAGGGCGGGGAGACCCAGTACTTC. Drawing the rest from reference TRBV2 and TRBJ2-5, the complete variable domain is EPEVTQTPSHQVTQMGQEVILRCVPISNHLYFYWYRQILGQKVEFLVSFYNNEISEKSEIFDDQFSVERPDGSNFTLKIRSTKLEDSAMYFCASSGQGGETQYFGPGTRLLVL.

CDR3 amino acids: CATSRELLADRGRLQPQHF. The CDR3 region has the DNA TGTGCCACCAGCAGAGAACTACTCGCGGACAGGGGGCGCTTACAGCCCCAGCATTTT. The rearrangement links TRBV15 to TRBJ1-5; 11 positions match TRBD1. The ends lost 0 bases at V and 7 bases at J; junction bases unmatched: 14. Germline CDR1 reads LNHNV; CDR2 reads YYDKDF (reference sequence). This CDR3 spans 19 amino acids.

On this clone: The same CDR3 can be traced to other DNA sequences in this sample. CDR3 in DNA: TGTGCCAGCAGTTCCGGGACAGGGAATCAGCCCCAGCATTTT. It specifies CASSSGTGNQPQHF. The V gene is TRBV6-6, the J gene TRBJ1-5; TRBD1 aligns across 9 bases. After removal of 4 bases from V and 4 bases from J, the junction contained 2 bases not matched to a gene. CDR1 and CDR2 (germline): MNHNY, SVGAGI (reference sequence). This CDR3 has 14 amino acids.

J is TRBJ1-1 and V is TRBV6-5, with D maybe TRBD1 (6 bases). CDR1 and CDR2 from the germline V gene are MNHEY and SVGAGI. Trimming removed 7 bases from V and 5 bases from J, with 8 bases in between. The length of the CDR3 is 11 residues. The CDR3 DNA sequence: TGTGCCAGCATAGGGGGAACTGAAGCTTTCTTT. This encodes CASIGGTEAFF.

J is TRBJ2-5 and V is TRBV7-2, with TRBD2 identical over 7 bases. Germline V gene lookup returns CDR1 SGHTA and CDR2 FQGNSA. The junction had 10 bases not matched to a gene; V was cut back by 5 bases and J by 4 bases. The CDR3 consists of 15 residues. The CDR3 coding sequence is TGTGCCAGCAGCCCAAGCGGGGAGTGGGGAGAGACCCAGTACTTC. Amino acids: CASSPSGEWGETQYF.

The chain couples TRBV15 to TRBJ1-5, with 8 bases that match TRBD1. The V gene's germline CDR1 is LNHNV and CDR2 YYDKDF (reference sequence). This CDR3 comprises 16 residues. V dropped 5 bases and J dropped 1; count of bases not matched to a gene: 7. The CDR3 is CATSVRTGKSNQPQHF. CDR3 DNA sequence: TGTGCCACCAGCGTAAGGACAGGGAAAAGCAATCAGCCCCAGCATTTT.

The chain links TRBV6-4 to TRBJ1-2; the D gene is possibly TRBD1 (5 bases). CDR1 MRHNA and CDR2 SNTAGT come from the germline V gene. V was shortened by 0 bases and J by 0 bases, with 20 bases between the two germline ends. The CDR3 loop spans 19 amino acids. The CDR3, as DNA: TGTGCCAGCAGTGACTCGAGTCGGGGACCCGGTAACCCTAACTATGGCTACACCTTC. Residues: CASSDSSRGPGNPNYGYTF.

The chain couples TRBV4-1 to TRBJ1-6, with 7 bases aligning to TRBD1. J gave up 0 bases and V 2 bases, and 16 bases lay outside the gene matches. The CDR3 has 21 amino acids. Germline V lookup: CDR1 MGHRA, CDR2 YSYEKL. The CDR3 DNA reads TGCGCCAGCAGCCAAACTAGTCAGGGGGGGACGGTCGTCTCCTATAATTCACCCCTCCACTTT. It translates to CASSQTSQGGTVVSYNSPLHF.

V is TRBV5-1 and J is TRBJ2-7; 14 bases match TRBD2. This CDR3 region has 16 residues. Trimming took 4 bases from V and 7 from J; bases not matched to a gene: 10. Looked up from germline, CDR1 is SGHRS and CDR2 is YFSETQ. Here the CDR3 reads CASSPQGLAGAMEQYF. DNA of the CDR3: TGCGCCAGCAGCCCCCAGGGACTAGCGGGAGCAATGGAGCAGTACTTC.